The present entry profiles one T cell receptor beta chain with its context. This entry comes from a study of T cells in Graves' hyperthyroidism and ophthalmopathy. The CDR3 contains 15 residues. CDR1 is SGHAT and CDR2 is FQDESV in the germline V gene (reference sequence). V lost 4 bases, J lost 2 bases, and 15 bases lay in between. The source material, RNA transcripts, was used to amplify TCR beta CDR3 regions. First-round RT-PCR with HTBI primers amplified the TCR CDR3 region. TCRdb recomputed calls from the multiplex PCR reads with MiXCR, one row per CDR3 protein. The sample has approximately 600,000 distinct CDR3 sequences, less than 25% seen once; the top ten hold more than 30%.

This TCR was recovered from a young man with Graves' ophthalmopathy. This chain connects TRBV11-1 to TRBJ2-7, with D maybe TRBD2 (6 bases). The sequenced sample consisted of blood. CDR3 in DNA: TGTGCCAGCAGCTCCGGGGGTACCGGACCCTACGAGCAGTACTTC. It translates to CASSSGGTGPYEQYF.